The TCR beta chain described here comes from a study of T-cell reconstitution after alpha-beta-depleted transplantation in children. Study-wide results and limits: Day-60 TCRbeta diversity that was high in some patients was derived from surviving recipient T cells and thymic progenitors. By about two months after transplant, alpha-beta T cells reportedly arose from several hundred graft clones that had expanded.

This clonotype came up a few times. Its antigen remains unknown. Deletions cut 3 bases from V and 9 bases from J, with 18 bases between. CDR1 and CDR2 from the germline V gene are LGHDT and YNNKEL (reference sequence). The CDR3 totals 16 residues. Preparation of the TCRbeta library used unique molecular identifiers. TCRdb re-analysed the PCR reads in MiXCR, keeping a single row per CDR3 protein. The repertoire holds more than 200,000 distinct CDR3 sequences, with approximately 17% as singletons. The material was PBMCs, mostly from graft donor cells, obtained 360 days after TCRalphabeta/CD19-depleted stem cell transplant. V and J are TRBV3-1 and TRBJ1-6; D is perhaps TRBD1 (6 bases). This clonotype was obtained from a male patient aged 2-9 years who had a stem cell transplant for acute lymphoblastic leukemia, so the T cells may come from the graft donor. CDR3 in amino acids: CASSHGQWQGSSPLHF. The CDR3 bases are TGTGCCAGCAGCCACGGACAATGGCAGGGGAGTTCACCCCTCCACTTT.